A single sample gave rise to the 19 T cell receptor beta chains below, sequenced in a study of T cell clonotyping in hematopoietic cell transplantation. Repertoires were generated with immunoSEQ multiplex PCR, while TCRdb's copy carries only in-frame clones and drops some. The profile shows fewer than 10,000 clones, around nine tenths of them singletons. Sample: peripheral blood mononuclear cells, taken at the time of graft-versus-host disease after allogeneic stem cell transplant. Receptor source: a male patient between 60 and 69 years old who had an allogeneic stem cell transplant from a related donor, so the T cells may come from the graft donor. Some clones in this sample may be carry-over from other donors' samples.

This clone was seen a single time. V and J are TRBV9 and TRBJ2-3; no clear D. With 2 bases removed from V and 4 bases from J, the gap between germline ends came to 2 bases. CDR3 size: 11 residues. Germline V gene lookup returns CDR1 SGDLS and CDR2 YYNGEE. The CDR3 sequence: CASSVADTQYF. The CDR3 region has the DNA TGTGCCAGCAGCGTTGCAGATACGCAGTATTTT.

The rearrangement links TRBV29-1 to TRBJ1-1, with 8 bases fitting TRBD1. The CDR3 has 13 residues. Germline-derived CDR1 and CDR2 are SQVTM and ANQGSEA. With V trimmed by 6 bases and J by 2 bases, 5 bases remained unmatched. CDR3 DNA sequence: TGCAGCGTACCGGGACAGGCTAACACTGAAGCTTTCTTT. This codes for CSVPGQANTEAFF.

Only a few counts were recorded for this clone. The chain is built from TRBV28 and TRBJ1-1; TRBD1 is a possible D gene (5 bases). Germline V gene sequence: CDR1 MDHEN, CDR2 SYDVKM. V shed 3 bases and J shed 3 bases, with 17 bases lying between them. The CDR3 extends over 16 amino acids. CDR3 sequence (DNA): TGTGCCAGCAGTTTCGGGTTGGCAGGGAGGGACACTGAAGCTTTCTTT. It is translated as CASSFGLAGRDTEAFF.

V usage is TRBV28 and J usage is TRBJ1-2, with a weak D call TRBD1 (6 bases). Trimming cost V 1 base and J 5 bases, with 14 bases left between them. CDR3 size: 15 residues. CDR1 is MDHEN and CDR2 is SYDVKM in the germline V gene. The CDR3 region has the DNA TGTGCCAGCAGTTTATCGGTGGGGGCCCGGTATGGCTACACCTTC. Encoded protein: CASSLSVGARYGYTF.

This clone was counted a single time. This chain links TRBV18 with TRBJ2-1; the match to TRBD1 covers 9 bases. The ends lost 5 bases at V and 2 bases at J; junction bases unmatched: 4. The germline V gene has CDR1 KGHSH and CDR2 LQKENI. The CDR3 length is 15 residues. CDR3 in DNA: TGTGCCAGCTCAAACGGGACAGGGACCTACAATGAGCAGTTCTTC. This codes for CASSNGTGTYNEQFF.

J is TRBJ2-5 and V is TRBV6-1, with 7 bases identical to TRBD1. CDR3 length equals 16 residues. Germline assignment: CDR1 MNHNS and CDR2 SASEGT. J was trimmed by 2 bases and V by 3 bases; bases with no gene match: 9. In DNA form, the CDR3 reads TGTGCCAGCAGTGACGCGAGGGGGCTATATCAAGAGACCCAGTACTTC. As protein: CASSDARGLYQETQYF.

J is TRBJ1-2 and V is TRBV11-2; tentative D call: TRBD1 (6 bases). V was clipped by 5 bases and J by 0 bases, with 13 bases between them. This CDR3 has 15 residues. Germline V gene lookup returns CDR1 SGHAT and CDR2 FQNNGV. The CDR3 bases are TGTGCCAGCAGCCAACTGACAGGAGCTAACTATGGCTACACCTTC. Translated, it gives CASSQLTGANYGYTF.

The genes are TRBV7-2 and TRBJ2-5; 11 positions agree with TRBD2. Per germline, CDR1 SGHTA and CDR2 FQGNSA. The CDR3 sequence is 15 residues long. The V and J ends lost 1 base and 5 bases, in that order; junction bases with no gene match: 3. CDR3 coding DNA: TGTGCCAGCAGCTTAGTAGCGGGGGGGGTGGAGACCCAGTACTTC. As protein: CASSLVAGGVETQYF.

The chain has TRBV6-5 and TRBJ2-2; 8 bases fit TRBD2. After removal of 8 bases from V and 7 bases from J, the junction contained 9 bases not matched to a gene. The CDR3 loop spans 14 amino acids. Germline assignment: CDR1 MNHEY and CDR2 SVGAGI. In DNA, the CDR3 is TGTGCCAGCGGGGGAGCGGGGGCGGGCGGGGAGCTGTTTTTT. Translation gives CASGGAGAGGELFF.

The chain recombines TRBV19 with TRBJ1-2; D remains ambiguous. The germline V gene encodes CDR1 LNHDA and CDR2 SQIVND (reference sequence). This CDR3 has 14 residues. Trimming left V 5 bases short and J 3 bases short, with 13 bases between. This chain's CDR3 is CASSLRRPDYGYTF. The DNA of the CDR3 is TGTGCCAGTAGTCTCCGTCGGCCCGACTATGGCTACACCTTC.

The chain's CDR3 is CASRTTGGYSYEQYF. The CDR3 coding sequence is TGTGCCAGCAGGACCACAGGGGGCTATTCCTACGAGCAGTACTTC. J is TRBJ2-7 and V is TRBV7-8; 9 bases are shared with TRBD1. Per the germline V gene, CDR1 is SGHVS and CDR2 is FQNEAQ. The CDR3 covers 15 residues. V lost 6 bases, J lost 1 base, and 7 bases stayed unmatched.

The rearrangement uses TRBV7-8 and TRBJ1-1, with 7 bases lining up with TRBD1. The CDR3 totals 15 residues. In germline, CDR1 is SGHVS, CDR2 FQNEAQ. The V segment lost 5 bases and the J segment 3 bases; nucleotides outside the gene matches: 9. The CDR3 reads CASSQTPGQHTEAFF. DNA for the CDR3: TGTGCCAGCAGCCAAACTCCGGGACAGCACACTGAAGCTTTCTTT. The full variable domain, with the rest looked up from reference TRBV7-8 and TRBJ1-1, is GAGVSQSPRYKVAKRGQDVALRCDPISGHVSLFWYQQALGQGPEFLTYFQNEAQLDKSGLPSDRFFAERPEGSVSTLKIQRTQQEDSAVYLCASSQTPGQHTEAFFGQGTRLTVV.

This clone was recorded once. V gene TRBV4-3 combines with J gene TRBJ2-5; the match to TRBD2 covers 9 bases. This CDR3 comprises 20 residues. The V gene end was trimmed by 0 bases and the J gene end by 2 bases; junction bases not matched to a gene: 16. In germline, CDR1 is LGHNA, CDR2 YSLEER. Here the CDR3 DNA reads TGCGCCAGCAGCCAAGATCGGGGGCTCGGTAGCGGGGGCCTTCAAGAGACCCAGTACTTC. It specifies CASSQDRGLGSGGLQETQYF.

V usage is TRBV7-2 and J usage is TRBJ2-7; tentative D call: TRBD1 (5 bases). CDR3 length: 13 amino acids. Trimming took 5 bases from V and 3 from J, leaving 11 bases between them. CDR1 is SGHTA and CDR2 is FQGNSA in the germline V gene. CDR3 bases: TGTGCCAGCAGCCCCAGACAGTTCTACGAGCAGTACTTC. It translates to CASSPRQFYEQYF.

In DNA, the CDR3 is TGTGCCAGCAGCTTTCCTAGCGGGGGTCCGAACACCGGGGAGCTGTTTTTT. This translates into CASSFPSGGPNTGELFF. This rearrangement joins TRBV7-3 to TRBJ2-2; 10 nucleotides match TRBD2. V lost 3 bases and J lost 0; bases outside the gene matches: 4. Germline CDR1 reads SGHTA; CDR2 reads FQGTGA. CDR3 size: 17 residues.

This clone was detected a few times. The V and J genes are TRBV7-6 and TRBJ2-1, with D unresolved. V was pared by 1 base and J by 3 bases, with 10 bases between. The CDR3 runs to 15 residues. Per germline, CDR1 SGHVS and CDR2 FNYEAQ. The CDR3 protein is CASSLVGGYYNEQFF. CDR3 in DNA: TGTGCCAGCAGCTTAGTGGGTGGCTACTACAATGAGCAGTTCTTC.

This chain connects TRBV28 to TRBJ1-1; D is perhaps TRBD1 (6 bases). With 6 bases removed from V and 0 bases from J, the gap between germline ends came to 14 bases. In germline, CDR1 is MDHEN, CDR2 SYDVKM. The CDR3 is 15 amino acids. The CDR3 DNA sequence: TGTGCCAGCAGCCCTGGGACATACATGAACACTGAAGCTTTCTTT. Its protein product is CASSPGTYMNTEAFF.

The CDR3 protein is CASSLPGEPYGYTF. The CDR3 DNA is TGTGCCAGCAGCCTACCCGGGGAGCCCTATGGCTACACCTTC. The chain joins TRBV25-1 to TRBJ1-2; D is unresolved. This CDR3 is built from 14 residues. Looked up from germline, CDR1 is MGHDK and CDR2 is SYGVNS. Trimming left V 6 bases short and J 4 bases short, with 15 bases between.

The V gene is TRBV11-3, the J gene TRBJ2-2; no reliable D call. CDR1 and CDR2 from the germline V gene are SGHNT and YENEEA. The CDR3 has 13 residues. V was clipped by 3 bases and J by 0 bases, with 2 bases between them. Written as DNA, the CDR3 is TGTGCCAGCAGCTTTGCGAACACCGGGGAGCTGTTTTTT. As protein: CASSFANTGELFF.